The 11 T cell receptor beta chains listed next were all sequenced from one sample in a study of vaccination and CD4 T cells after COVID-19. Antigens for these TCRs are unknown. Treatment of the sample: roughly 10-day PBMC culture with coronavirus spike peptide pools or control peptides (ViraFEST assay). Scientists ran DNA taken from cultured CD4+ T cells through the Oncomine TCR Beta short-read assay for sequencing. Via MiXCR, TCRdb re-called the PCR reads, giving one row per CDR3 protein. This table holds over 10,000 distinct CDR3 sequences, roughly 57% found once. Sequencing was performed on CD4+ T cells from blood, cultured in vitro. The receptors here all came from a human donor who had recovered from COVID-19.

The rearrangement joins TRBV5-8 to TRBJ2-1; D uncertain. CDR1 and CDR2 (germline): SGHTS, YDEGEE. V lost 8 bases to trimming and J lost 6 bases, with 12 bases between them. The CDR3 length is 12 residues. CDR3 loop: CARPLTINEQFF. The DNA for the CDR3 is TGTGCCAGACCCCTAACAATCAATGAGCAGTTCTTC. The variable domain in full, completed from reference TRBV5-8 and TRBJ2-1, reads EAGVTQSPTHLIKTRGQQATLRCSPISGHTSVYWYQQALGLGLQFLLWYDEGEERNRGNFPPRFSGRQFPNYSSELNVNALELEDSALYLCARPLTINEQFFGPGTRLTVL.

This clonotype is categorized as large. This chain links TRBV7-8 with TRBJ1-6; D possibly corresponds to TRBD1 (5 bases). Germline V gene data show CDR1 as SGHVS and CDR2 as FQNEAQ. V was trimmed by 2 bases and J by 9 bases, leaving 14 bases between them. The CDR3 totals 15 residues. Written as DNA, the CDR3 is TGTGCCAGCAGCTTAAGGGAAGGGGATGGTTCACCCCTCCACTTT. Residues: CASSLREGDGSPLHF.

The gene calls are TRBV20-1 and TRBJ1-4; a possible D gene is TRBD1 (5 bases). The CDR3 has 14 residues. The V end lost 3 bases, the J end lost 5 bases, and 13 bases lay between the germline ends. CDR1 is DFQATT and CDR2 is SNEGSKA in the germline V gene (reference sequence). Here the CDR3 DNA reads TGCAGTGCTAGGGGGGGTTTACCGAATGAAAAACTGTTTTTT. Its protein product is CSARGGLPNEKLFF.

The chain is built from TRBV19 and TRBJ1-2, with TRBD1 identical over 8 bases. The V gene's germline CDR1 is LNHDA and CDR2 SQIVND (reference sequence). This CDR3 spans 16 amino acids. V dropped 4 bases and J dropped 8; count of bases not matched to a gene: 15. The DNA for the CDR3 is TGTGCCAGTAGTAGTCTCGGGGGACAGGTACTAGTAGGCTACACCTTC. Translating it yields CASSSLGGQVLVGYTF.

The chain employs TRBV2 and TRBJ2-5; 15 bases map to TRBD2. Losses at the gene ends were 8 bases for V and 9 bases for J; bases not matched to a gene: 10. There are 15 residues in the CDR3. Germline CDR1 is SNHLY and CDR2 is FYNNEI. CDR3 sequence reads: CASGGLAGGPSAQYF. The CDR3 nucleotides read TGTGCCAGCGGAGGACTAGCGGGAGGGCCATCGGCCCAGTACTTC. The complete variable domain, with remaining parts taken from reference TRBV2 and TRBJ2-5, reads EPEVTQTPSHQVTQMGQEVILRCVPISNHLYFYWYRQILGQKVEFLVSFYNNEISEKSEIFDDQFSVERPDGSNFTLKIRSTKLEDSAMYFCASGGLAGGPSAQYFGPGTRLLVL.

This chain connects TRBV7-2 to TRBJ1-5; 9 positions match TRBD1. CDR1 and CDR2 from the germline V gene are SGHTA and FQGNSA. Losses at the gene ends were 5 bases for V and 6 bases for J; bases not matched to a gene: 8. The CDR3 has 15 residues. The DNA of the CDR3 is TGTGCCAGCAGCGCCGGGGGACAGGGTTTTCAGCCCCAGCATTTT. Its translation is CASSAGGQGFQPQHF.

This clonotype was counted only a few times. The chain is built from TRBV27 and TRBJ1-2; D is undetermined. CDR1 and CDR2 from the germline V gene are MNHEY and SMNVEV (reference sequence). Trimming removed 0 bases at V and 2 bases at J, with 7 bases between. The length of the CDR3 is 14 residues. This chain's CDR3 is CASSLSGLNYGYTF. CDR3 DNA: TGTGCCAGCAGTTTATCTGGACTGAACTATGGCTACACCTTC.

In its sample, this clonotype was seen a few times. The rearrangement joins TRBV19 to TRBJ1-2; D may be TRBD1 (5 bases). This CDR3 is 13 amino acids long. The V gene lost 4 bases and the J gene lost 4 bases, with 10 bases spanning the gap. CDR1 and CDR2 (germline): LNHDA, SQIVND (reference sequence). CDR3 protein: CASSKEGPYGYTF. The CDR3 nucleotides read TGTGCCAGTAGTAAAGAGGGACCCTATGGCTACACCTTC.

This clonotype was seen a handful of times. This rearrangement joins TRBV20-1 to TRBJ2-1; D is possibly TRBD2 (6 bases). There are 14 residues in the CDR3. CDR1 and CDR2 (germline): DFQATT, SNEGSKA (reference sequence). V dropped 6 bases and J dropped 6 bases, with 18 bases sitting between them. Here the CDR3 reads CSARRTSPFNEQFF. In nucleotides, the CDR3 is TGCAGTGCCAGGCGAACTAGCCCCTTCAATGAGCAGTTCTTC.

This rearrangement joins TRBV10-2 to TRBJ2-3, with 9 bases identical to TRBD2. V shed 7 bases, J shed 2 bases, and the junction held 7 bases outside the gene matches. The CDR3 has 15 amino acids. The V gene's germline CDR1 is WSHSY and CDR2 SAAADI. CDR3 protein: CASTLAGGITDTQYF. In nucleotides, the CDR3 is TGCGCCAGCACCCTTGCGGGGGGGATCACAGATACGCAGTATTTT.

CDR3 sequence: CASSLDVDRVLGDEQFF. The CDR3 DNA reads TGTGCCAGCAGCCTGGACGTGGACAGGGTTTTGGGCGATGAGCAGTTCTTC. This chain uses TRBV11-2 with TRBJ2-1, with 8 bases identical to TRBD1. This CDR3 comprises 17 residues. CDR1 is SGHAT and CDR2 is FQNNGV in the germline V gene. Trimming cost V 5 bases and J 8 bases; bases outside gene matches: 17.